Following are 7 T cell receptor beta chains from one sample sequenced in a study of blood T cells in healthy people across ages (dated by TCRdb to the mid-2010s). Library generation was performed with 5' RACE. These reads were obtained on an Illumina HiSeq 2500. A second PCR of roughly 6 to 11 cycles was performed with a sample-barcoded 5' primer and a J-beta primer mix. TCRdb's own reprocessing of the public reads used fastp at Q25 and MiXCR and kept productive beta chains. Each CDR3 protein gets just one entry, which takes the most common genes and DNA from the rows behind it. A total of 1.4 million or so distinct CDR3 sequences appear in this sample, less than 45% of them only once. The top ten clones comprise approximately 4% of the sample. Sequencing was carried out using blood. These receptors were collected from a woman under 30 in good health.

The V gene is TRBV7-9, the J gene TRBJ2-1; D is possibly TRBD1 (6 bases). This CDR3 has 15 amino acids. Trimming shortened V by 1 base and J by 10 bases, and 17 bases separated the two germline ends. CDR1 and CDR2 from the germline V gene are SEHNR and FQNEAQ (reference sequence). The CDR3 DNA sequence: TGTGCCAGCAGCTTAGAAATGGGCAGGGGTTACGAGCAGTTCTTC. This translates into CASSLEMGRGYEQFF. The complete variable domain, with remaining parts taken from reference TRBV7-9 and TRBJ2-1, reads DTGVSQNPRHKITKRGQNVTFRCDPISEHNRLYWYRQTLGQGPEFLTYFQNEAQLEKSRLLSDRFSAERPKGSFSTLEIQRTEQGDSAMYLCASSLEMGRGYEQFFGPGTRLTVL.

The V gene is TRBV27, the J gene TRBJ2-4; 10 nucleotides agree with TRBD2. This CDR3 comprises 15 residues. With V trimmed by 5 bases and J by 2 bases, 3 bases remained unmatched. Germline V lookup: CDR1 MNHEY, CDR2 SMNVEV (reference sequence). Here the CDR3 DNA reads TGTGCCAGCAGTACAGCGGGGGGGACCAAAAACATTCAGTACTTC. It is translated as CASSTAGGTKNIQYF.

This sequence joins TRBV7-9 and TRBJ2-7; TRBD1 matches at 10 bases. Trimming took 0 bases from V and 0 from J; bases not matched to a gene: 14. This CDR3 spans 20 amino acids. The germline gives CDR1 SEHNR, CDR2 FQNEAQ (reference sequence). CDR3 loop: CASSLAVAGQGSDFSYEQYF. DNA of the CDR3: TGTGCCAGCAGCTTAGCGGTTGCGGGACAGGGGTCGGATTTCTCCTACGAGCAGTACTTC.

The V call is TRBV14, the J call TRBJ1-2; 8 nucleotides line up with TRBD1. CDR1 and CDR2 (germline): SGHDN, FVKESK. This CDR3 spans 15 amino acids. After removal of 0 bases from V and 3 bases from J, the junction contained 3 bases not matched to a gene. The CDR3 DNA reads TGTGCCAGCAGCCAAGAAGGGACAGGATACTATGGCTACACCTTC. As protein: CASSQEGTGYYGYTF.

A few counts support this clonotype. V and J are TRBV6-2 or TRBV6-3 and TRBJ1-5, with D maybe TRBD1 (5 bases). From germline, CDR1 is MNHEY and CDR2 SVGEGT. The CDR3 consists of 15 residues. The V and J ends lost 8 bases and 3 bases respectively, with 17 bases between them. The CDR3 spells CASGLGVANNQPQHF. CDR3 sequence (DNA): TGTGCCAGCGGGCTAGGGGTGGCCAACAATCAGCCCCAGCATTTT.

The rearrangement joins TRBV6-1 to TRBJ2-5; perhaps TRBD1 as D (7 bases). The CDR3 runs 15 residues. Germline lookup yields CDR1 MNHNS and CDR2 SASEGT. The germline V and J ends were trimmed by 7 bases and 0 bases, with 15 bases remaining between them. The chain's CDR3 is CASTGGTVYQETQYF. CDR3 coding DNA: TGTGCCAGCACGGGCGGGACAGTCTACCAAGAGACCCAGTACTTC.

V is TRBV11-2 and J is TRBJ2-1, with D unclear. The CDR3 sequence is 14 residues long. V was pared by 0 bases and J by 8 bases, with 11 bases between. The germline V gene has CDR1 SGHAT and CDR2 FQNNGV. The CDR3 loop reads CASSLDLVIDEQFF. In DNA form, the CDR3 reads TGTGCCAGCAGCTTAGATTTGGTGATCGATGAGCAGTTCTTC. The whole variable domain, filled in from reference TRBV11-2 and TRBJ2-1, reads EAGVAQSPRYKIIEKRQSVAFWCNPISGHATLYWYQQILGQGPKLLIQFQNNGVVDDSQLPKDRFSAERLKGVDSTLKIQPAKLEDSAVYLCASSLDLVIDEQFFGPGTRLTVL.